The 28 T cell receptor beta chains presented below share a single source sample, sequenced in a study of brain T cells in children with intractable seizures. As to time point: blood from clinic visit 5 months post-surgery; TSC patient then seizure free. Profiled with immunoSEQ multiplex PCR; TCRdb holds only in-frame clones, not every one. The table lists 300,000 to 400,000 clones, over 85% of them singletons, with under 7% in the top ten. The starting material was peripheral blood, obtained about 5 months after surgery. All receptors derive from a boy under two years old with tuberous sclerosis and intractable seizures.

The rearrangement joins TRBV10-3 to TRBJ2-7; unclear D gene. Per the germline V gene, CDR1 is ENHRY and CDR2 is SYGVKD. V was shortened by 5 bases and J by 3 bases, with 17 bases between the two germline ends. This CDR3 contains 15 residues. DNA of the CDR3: TGTGCCATCAGTACCTCGGTCCTAAGTAGCTACGAGCAGTACTTC. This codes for CAISTSVLSSYEQYF.

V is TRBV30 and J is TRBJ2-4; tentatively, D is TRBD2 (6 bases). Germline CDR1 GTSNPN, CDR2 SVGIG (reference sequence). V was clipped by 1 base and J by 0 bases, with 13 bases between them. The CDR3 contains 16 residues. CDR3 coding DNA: TGTGCCTGGAGTGCCATCGGGGGTCTAGCCAAAAACATTCAGTACTTC. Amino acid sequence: CAWSAIGGLAKNIQYF.

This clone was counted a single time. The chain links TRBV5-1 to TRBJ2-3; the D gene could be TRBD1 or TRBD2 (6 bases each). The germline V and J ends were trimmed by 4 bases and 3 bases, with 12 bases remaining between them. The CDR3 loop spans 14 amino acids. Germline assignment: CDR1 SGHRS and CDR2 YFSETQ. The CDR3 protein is CASSRGGNTDTQYF. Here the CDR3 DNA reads TGCGCCAGCAGCCGAGGGGGGAATACAGATACGCAGTATTTT.

CDR3 nucleotide sequence: TGCGCCAGCAGCTTGGGAGTGGGTCTCTCCTACGAGCAGTACTTC. Translation gives CASSLGVGLSYEQYF. The J gene is TRBJ2-7, the V gene TRBV5-1; unclear D gene. Deletions cut 0 bases from V and 0 bases from J, with 10 bases between. This CDR3 contains 15 residues. Germline V gene sequence: CDR1 SGHRS, CDR2 YFSETQ.

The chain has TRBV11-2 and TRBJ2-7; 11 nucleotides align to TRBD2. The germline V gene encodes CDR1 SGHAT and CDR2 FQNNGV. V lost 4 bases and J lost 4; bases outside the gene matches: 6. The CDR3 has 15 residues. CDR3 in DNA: TGTGCCAGCAGCTCGCCGATAGCGGGAGGGTACGAGCAGTACTTC. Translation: CASSSPIAGGYEQYF.

The CDR3 spells CASSIRGDYEQYF. CDR3 sequence (DNA): TGTGCCAGCAGCATCCGGGGAGACTACGAGCAGTACTTC. The gene calls are TRBV11-2 and TRBJ2-7, with D maybe TRBD2 (5 bases). Germline CDR1 and CDR2: SGHAT and FQNNGV. The CDR3 loop spans 13 amino acids. The V gene lost 5 bases and the J gene lost 3 bases, with 11 bases spanning the gap.

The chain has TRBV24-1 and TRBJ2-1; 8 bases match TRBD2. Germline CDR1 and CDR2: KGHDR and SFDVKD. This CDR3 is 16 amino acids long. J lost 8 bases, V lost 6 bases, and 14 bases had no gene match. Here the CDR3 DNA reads TGTGCCACCAGTTCCGGGACTAGTGTTTTTTTGGATGAGCAGTTCTTC. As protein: CATSSGTSVFLDEQFF.

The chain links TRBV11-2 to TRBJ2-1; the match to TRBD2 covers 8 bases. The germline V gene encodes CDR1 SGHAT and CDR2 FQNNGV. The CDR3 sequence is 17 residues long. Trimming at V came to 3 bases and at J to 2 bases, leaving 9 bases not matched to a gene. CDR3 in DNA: TGTGCCAGCAGCTTCTCAAAACAGGGACTAGCCTACAATGAGCAGTTCTTC. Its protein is CASSFSKQGLAYNEQFF.

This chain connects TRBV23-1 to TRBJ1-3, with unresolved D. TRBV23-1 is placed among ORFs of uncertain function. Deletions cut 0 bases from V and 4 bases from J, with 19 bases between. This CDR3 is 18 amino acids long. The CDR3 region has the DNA TGCGCCAGCAGTCAATCGTCCCGGAGTAGGGTGAGAGGAAACACCATATATTTT. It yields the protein CASSQSSRSRVRGNTIYF.

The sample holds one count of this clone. The CDR3 DNA reads as TGTGCCAGCAGTGAAGCGGTTTTTAGCGCCACCTACAATGAGCAGTTCTTC. It is translated as CASSEAVFSATYNEQFF. The chain carries TRBV2 and TRBJ2-1; D perhaps matches TRBD2 (5 bases). Germline loops: CDR1 SNHLY, CDR2 FYNNEI. The CDR3 spans 17 residues. V was trimmed by 0 bases and J by 2 bases, leaving 14 bases between them.

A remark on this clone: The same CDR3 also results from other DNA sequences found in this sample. Here the CDR3 DNA reads TGCGCCAGCAGCTTGGGAGAGAACTATGGCTACACCTTC. It is translated as CASSLGENYGYTF. The chain is built from TRBV5-1 and TRBJ1-2; D gene uncertain. There are 13 residues in the CDR3. CDR1 and CDR2 from the germline V gene are SGHRS and YFSETQ. Trimming took 0 bases from V and 2 from J, leaving 5 bases between them.

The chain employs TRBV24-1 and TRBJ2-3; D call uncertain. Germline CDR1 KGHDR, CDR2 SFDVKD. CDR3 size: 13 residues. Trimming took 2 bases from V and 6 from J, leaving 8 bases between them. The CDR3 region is CATSDSTRDTQYF. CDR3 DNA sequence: TGTGCCACCAGTGATTCGACGCGGGATACGCAGTATTTT.

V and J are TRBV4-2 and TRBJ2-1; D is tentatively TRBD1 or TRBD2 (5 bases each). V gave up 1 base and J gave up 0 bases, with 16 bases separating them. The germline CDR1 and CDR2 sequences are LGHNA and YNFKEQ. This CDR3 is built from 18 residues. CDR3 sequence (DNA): TGTGCCAGCAGCCAAGGCCCCCCATGGGGGAGCTCCTACAATGAGCAGTTCTTC. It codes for CASSQGPPWGSSYNEQFF.

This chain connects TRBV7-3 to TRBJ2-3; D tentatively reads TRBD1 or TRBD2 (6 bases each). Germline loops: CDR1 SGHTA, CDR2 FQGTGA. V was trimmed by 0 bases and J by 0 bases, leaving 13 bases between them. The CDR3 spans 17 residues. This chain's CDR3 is CASSLTGGTTSTDTQYF. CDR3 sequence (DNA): TGTGCCAGCAGCTTAACTGGGGGGACAACTAGCACAGATACGCAGTATTTT.

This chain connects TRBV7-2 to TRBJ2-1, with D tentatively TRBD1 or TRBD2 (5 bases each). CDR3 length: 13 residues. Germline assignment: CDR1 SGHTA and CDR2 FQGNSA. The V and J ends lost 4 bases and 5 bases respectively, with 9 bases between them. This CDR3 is CASSSRGDNEQFF. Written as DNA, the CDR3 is TGTGCCAGCAGCTCCCGGGGCGACAATGAGCAGTTCTTC.

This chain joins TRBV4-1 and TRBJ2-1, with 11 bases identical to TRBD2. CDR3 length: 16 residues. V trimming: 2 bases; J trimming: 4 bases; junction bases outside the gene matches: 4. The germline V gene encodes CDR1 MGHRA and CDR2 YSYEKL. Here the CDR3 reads CASSQLAGGPYNEQFF. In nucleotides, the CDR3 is TGCGCCAGCAGCCAACTAGCGGGGGGACCTTACAATGAGCAGTTCTTC.

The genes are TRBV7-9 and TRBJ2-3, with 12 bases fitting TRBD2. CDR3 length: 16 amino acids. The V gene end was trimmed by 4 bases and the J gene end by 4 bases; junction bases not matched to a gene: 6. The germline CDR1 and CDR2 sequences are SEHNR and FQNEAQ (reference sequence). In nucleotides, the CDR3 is TGTGCCAGCAGCTCTCCTCTAGCGGGGGGGTCAGATACGCAGTATTTT. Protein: CASSSPLAGGSDTQYF.

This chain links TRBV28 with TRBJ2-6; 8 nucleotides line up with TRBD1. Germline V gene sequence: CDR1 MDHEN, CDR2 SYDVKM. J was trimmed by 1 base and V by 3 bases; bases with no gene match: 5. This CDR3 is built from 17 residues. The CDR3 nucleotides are TGTGCCAGCAGTTTCGCAGGGGGCCTTTCTGGGGCCAACGTCCTGACTTTC. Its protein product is CASSFAGGLSGANVLTF.

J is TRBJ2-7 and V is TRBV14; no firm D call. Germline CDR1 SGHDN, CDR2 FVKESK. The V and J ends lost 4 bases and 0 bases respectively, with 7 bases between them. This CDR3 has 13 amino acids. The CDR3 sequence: CASSPWSSYEQYF. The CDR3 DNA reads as TGTGCCAGCAGCCCTTGGAGCTCCTACGAGCAGTACTTC.

The CDR3 spells CASSYSIQLASQPQHF. DNA for the CDR3: TGTGCCAGCAGTTACTCGATACAACTGGCGAGTCAGCCCCAGCATTTT. V usage is TRBV6-6 and J usage is TRBJ1-5; no reliable D call. The CDR3 has 16 amino acids. The germline V and J ends were trimmed by 0 bases and 6 bases, with 15 bases remaining between them. The germline CDR1 and CDR2 sequences are MNHNY and SVGAGI (reference sequence).

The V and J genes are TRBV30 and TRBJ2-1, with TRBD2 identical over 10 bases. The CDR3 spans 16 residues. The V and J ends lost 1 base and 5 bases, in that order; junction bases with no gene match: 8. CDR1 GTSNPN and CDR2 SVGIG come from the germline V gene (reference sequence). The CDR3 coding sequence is TGTGCCTGGAGTGGTTACAAACTAGCGGGAAACAATGAGCAGTTCTTC. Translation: CAWSGYKLAGNNEQFF.

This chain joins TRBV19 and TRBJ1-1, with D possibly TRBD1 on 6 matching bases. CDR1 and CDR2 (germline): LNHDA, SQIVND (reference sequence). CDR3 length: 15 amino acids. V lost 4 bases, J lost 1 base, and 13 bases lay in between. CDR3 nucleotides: TGTGCCAGTAGTAGGACAGTCAGAGAGAACACTGAAGCTTTCTTT. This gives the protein CASSRTVRENTEAFF.

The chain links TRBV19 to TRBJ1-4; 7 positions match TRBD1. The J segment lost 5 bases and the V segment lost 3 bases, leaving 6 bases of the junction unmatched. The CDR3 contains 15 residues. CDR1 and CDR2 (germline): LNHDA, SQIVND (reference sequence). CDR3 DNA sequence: TGTGCCAGTAGTATTTATGGGACAGTGAATGAAAAACTGTTTTTT. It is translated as CASSIYGTVNEKLFF.

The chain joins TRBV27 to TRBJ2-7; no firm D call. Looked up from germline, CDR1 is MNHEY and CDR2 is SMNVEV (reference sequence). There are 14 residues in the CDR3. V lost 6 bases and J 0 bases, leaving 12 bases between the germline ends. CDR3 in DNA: TGTGCCAGCAGGGGCACGACCTACTCCTACGAGCAGTACTTC. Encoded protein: CASRGTTYSYEQYF.

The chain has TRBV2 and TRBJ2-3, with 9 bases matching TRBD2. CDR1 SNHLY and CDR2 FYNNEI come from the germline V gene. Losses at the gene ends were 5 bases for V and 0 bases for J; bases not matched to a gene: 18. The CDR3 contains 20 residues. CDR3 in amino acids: CASSISPGIAGDRSTDTQYF. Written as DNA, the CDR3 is TGTGCCAGCAGTATTTCCCCCGGAATAGCGGGGGACAGAAGCACAGATACGCAGTATTTT.

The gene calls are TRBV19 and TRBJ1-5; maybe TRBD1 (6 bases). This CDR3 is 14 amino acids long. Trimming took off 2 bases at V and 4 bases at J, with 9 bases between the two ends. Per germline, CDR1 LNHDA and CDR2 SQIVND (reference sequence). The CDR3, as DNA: TGTGCCAGTAGTATAACAGGGTCAAATCAGCCCCAGCATTTT. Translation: CASSITGSNQPQHF.

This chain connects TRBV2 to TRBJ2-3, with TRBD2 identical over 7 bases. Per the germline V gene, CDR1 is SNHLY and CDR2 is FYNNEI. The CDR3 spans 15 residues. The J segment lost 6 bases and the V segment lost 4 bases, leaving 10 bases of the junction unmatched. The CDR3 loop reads CASSGSRGRADTQYF. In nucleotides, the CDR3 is TGTGCCAGCAGTGGGAGTCGGGGGAGGGCGGATACGCAGTATTTT.

CDR3 loop: CASSHGGPTGGEGNEQFF. As DNA, the CDR3 is TGCGCCAGCAGCCACGGGGGGCCGACAGGGGGCGAAGGCAATGAGCAGTTCTTC. The chain recombines TRBV4-1 with TRBJ2-1, with 10 bases fitting TRBD1. The germline CDR1 and CDR2 sequences are MGHRA and YSYEKL. This CDR3 has 18 amino acids. Trimming took 3 bases from V and 6 from J; bases not matched to a gene: 14.